A single sample is the source of the 14 T cell receptor beta chains below, sequenced in a study of T cell responses to AZD1222 COVID-19 vaccine. Sequenced by immunoSEQ multiplex PCR; TCRdb stores in-frame clones only, minus some. The top ten clones hold roughly 1.6% of a sample with roughly 160,000 clones, roughly 92% of them seen once. This material consisted of peripheral blood, taken on day 0 of AZD1222 vaccination. Every receptor here comes from an adult in good health.

The gene calls are TRBV4-1 and TRBJ1-4, with D unresolved. The germline gives CDR1 MGHRA, CDR2 YSYEKL. CDR3 length equals 17 residues. V was clipped by 0 bases and J by 4 bases, with 15 bases between them. The CDR3 region has the DNA TGCGCCAGCAGCCAAGATCCGCCGGCATCCTTTAATGAAAAACTGTTTTTT. It yields the protein CASSQDPPASFNEKLFF.

The rearrangement joins TRBV5-1 to TRBJ2-7; TRBD1 aligns across 7 bases. CDR1 is SGHRS, CDR2 YFSETQ, per germline. Trimming removed 0 bases from V and 5 bases from J; junction bases left unmatched: 5. The CDR3 consists of 14 residues. The CDR3 coding sequence is TGCGCCAGCAGCTTGGGACAGGGTCAGAACGAGCAGTACTTC. It encodes CASSLGQGQNEQYF.

The chain recombines TRBV4-1 with TRBJ2-3; 9 nucleotides agree with TRBD1. Germline trimming cut 7 bases from V and 6 bases from J; bases unmatched to any gene: 11. CDR1 is MGHRA, CDR2 YSYEKL, per germline. The CDR3 contains 15 residues. The CDR3 coding sequence is TGCGCCAGCAACCGGGGACAGGGATCGCGGGATACGCAGTATTTT. Translation: CASNRGQGSRDTQYF.

J is TRBJ1-5 and V is TRBV4-2; D ambiguous. This CDR3 comprises 12 residues. Germline CDR1 reads LGHNA; CDR2 reads YNFKEQ. The V gene lost 1 base and the J gene lost 6 bases, with 4 bases spanning the gap. The CDR3 sequence: CASSQGVQPQHF. The CDR3 coding sequence is TGTGCCAGCAGCCAAGGGGTTCAGCCCCAGCATTTT.

This chain links TRBV5-1 with TRBJ2-3; 7 nucleotides match TRBD2. The CDR3 is 16 residues long. Germline CDR1 SGHRS, CDR2 YFSETQ. V lost 3 bases, J lost 1 base, and 8 bases stayed unmatched. CDR3: CASSSRDYARTDTQYF. In nucleotides, the CDR3 is TGCGCCAGCAGCTCCCGGGACTACGCACGCACAGATACGCAGTATTTT.

The V and J genes are TRBV19 and TRBJ2-7; 7 bases map to TRBD2. CDR3 length: 15 residues. Trimming at V came to 6 bases and at J to 7 bases, leaving 15 bases not matched to a gene. CDR1 is LNHDA, CDR2 SQIVND, per germline (reference sequence). This CDR3 is CASSILAGEVEEQYF. DNA of the CDR3: TGTGCCAGTAGCATCCTTGCGGGGGAGGTGGAGGAGCAGTACTTC.

This rearrangement joins TRBV10-1 to TRBJ2-7; 12 nucleotides align to TRBD1. Per the germline V gene, CDR1 is WNHNN and CDR2 is SYGVQD (reference sequence). The CDR3 totals 15 residues. The V and J ends lost 3 bases and 5 bases, in that order; junction bases with no gene match: 5. CDR3 region: CASSEGWDRGHEQYF. For the CDR3, the DNA is TGCGCCAGCAGTGAAGGGTGGGACAGGGGGCACGAGCAGTACTTC.

The V gene is TRBV7-6, the J gene TRBJ2-1, with 8 bases lining up with TRBD2. After removal of 3 bases from V and 6 bases from J, the junction contained 7 bases not matched to a gene. Germline lookup yields CDR1 SGHVS and CDR2 FNYEAQ. The CDR3 length is 15 residues. The CDR3 protein is CASSFVAGPGNEQFF. CDR3 bases: TGTGCCAGCAGCTTCGTAGCGGGGCCCGGCAATGAGCAGTTCTTC. Complete variable domain (other parts from reference TRBV7-6 and TRBJ2-1): GAGVSQSPRYKVTKRGQDVALRCDPISGHVSLYWYRQALGQGPEFLTYFNYEAQQDKSGLPNDRFSAERPEGSISTLTIQRTEQRDSAMYRCASSFVAGPGNEQFFGPGTRLTVL.

V and J are TRBV6-1 and TRBJ1-1; D gene uncertain. Germline CDR1 MNHNS, CDR2 SASEGT. This CDR3 region has 12 residues. Trimming cost V 2 bases and J 7 bases, with 8 bases left between them. The CDR3 DNA sequence: TGTGCCAGCAGTGAAATATTGCTTGAAGCTTTCTTT. It is translated as CASSEILLEAFF.

In the case of this clone: Other DNA sequences in the sample encode the same CDR3. V usage is TRBV7-2 and J usage is TRBJ2-6; possible D gene TRBD2, 6 bases. The V and J ends lost 5 bases and 0 bases respectively, with 8 bases between them. The germline gives CDR1 SGHTA, CDR2 FQGNSA. The CDR3 is 15 residues long. DNA for the CDR3: TGTGCCAGCAGCCCCGGGGGCTCTGGGGCCAACGTCCTGACTTTC. Translating gives CASSPGGSGANVLTF.

The V call is TRBV19, the J call TRBJ1-1; maybe TRBD1 (6 bases). The CDR3 spans 15 residues. Trimming removed 5 bases at V and 1 base at J, with 14 bases between. The germline V gene encodes CDR1 LNHDA and CDR2 SQIVND (reference sequence). CDR3 sequence (DNA): TGTGCCAGTAGTTCAGGAGGGGGGGAGAACACTGAAGCTTTCTTT. This gives the protein CASSSGGGENTEAFF.

The rearrangement uses TRBV10-3 and TRBJ1-5, with a possible D match to TRBD1 (6 bases). The V end was cut by 4 bases, the J end by 4 bases, with 11 bases between. The CDR3 is 14 residues long. Germline CDR1 and CDR2: ENHRY and SYGVKD. CDR3 coding DNA: TGTGCCATCAGTGGTCGGGGGGCTAATCAGCCCCAGCATTTT. This translates into CAISGRGANQPQHF.

The chain joins TRBV6-4 to TRBJ2-7, with 9 bases identical to TRBD1. Germline lookup yields CDR1 MRHNA and CDR2 SNTAGT. This CDR3 spans 15 amino acids. V was clipped by 4 bases and J by 4 bases; unmatched bases: 8. This chain's CDR3 is CASSVLPGQGYEQYF. The CDR3 coding sequence is TGTGCCAGCAGTGTACTCCCGGGACAGGGATACGAGCAGTACTTC.

This chain joins TRBV19 and TRBJ1-5, with D hard to call. The CDR3 contains 14 residues. Between the trimmed V and J ends, which lost 2 bases and 1 base, there was a span of 6 bases. Germline V gene sequence: CDR1 LNHDA, CDR2 SQIVND (reference sequence). The CDR3, as DNA: TGTGCCAGTAGTATACCGGGCAGCAATCAGCCCCAGCATTTT. This encodes CASSIPGSNQPQHF.